These T cell receptor beta chains were read from a single sample in a study of cytomegalovirus exposure and HLA in healthy donors. The method was immunoSEQ multiplex PCR; TCRdb's version includes in-frame clones alone and lacks a portion of them. Here the sample spans some 130,000 clones, 75% to 85% being singletons. The source material was PBMCs. These receptors all stem from a male donor in good health and CMV-seronegative. The CDR3 runs from the conserved cysteine through the conserved F or W. A D gene is named only where the DNA matches it firmly.

v_gene,j_gene,d_gene,CDR3aa
TRBV2,TRBJ1-5,TRBD1,CASSGDREGAQHF
TRBV4-3,TRBJ1-5,-,CASSQALGQPQHF
TRBV29-1,TRBJ1-2,-,CSVTWAYGYTF
TRBV30,TRBJ2-7,TRBD1,CAWRLITGVLSYEQYF
TRBV7-9,TRBJ2-7,-,CASSLFPGTQSSYEQYF
TRBV4-1,TRBJ1-3,-,CASSQDIRGSSGNTIYF
TRBV7-2,TRBJ2-4,-,CASSLSGEKNIQYF
TRBV4-2,TRBJ2-1,TRBD2,CASSSNGGVFNEQFF
TRBV7-2,TRBJ2-2,-,CASSLDPLASGELFF
TRBV2,TRBJ2-3,-,CASRERASRGSTDTQYF
TRBV6-5,TRBJ1-1,TRBD1,CASSSLTGTGIEAFF
TRBV14,TRBJ1-3,TRBD1,CASSHRQGTGNTIYF
TRBV7-8,TRBJ2-2,TRBD1,CASSQTGGVPGELFF
TRBV7-2,TRBJ2-7,-,CASSLATGQGEQYF
TRBV4-2,TRBJ1-3,-,CASSQDLWGDGNTIYF
TRBV30,TRBJ2-1,TRBD2,CAWSGGLAGVSYNEQFF
TRBV4-1,TRBJ2-7,TRBD1,CASRPFDRAYEQYF
TRBV19,TRBJ1-5,-,CASKKRQSDPDSNQPQHF
TRBV20-1,TRBJ1-2,TRBD1,CSAEQGRGYTF
TRBV30,TRBJ2-5,-,CARSTWSVRSPVVQYF
TRBV6-1,TRBJ1-1,TRBD1,CASRDTGGRGEAFF
TRBV7-3,TRBJ1-2,-,CASSPKGRGNGYTF
TRBV7-9,TRBJ1-1,-,CASSEGFTEAFF
TRBV7-8,TRBJ1-4,-,CASSPMGGNEKLFF
TRBV7-9,TRBJ2-5,TRBD1,CSSSLGQGTQETQYF
TRBV4-1,TRBJ1-4,-,CASSQEWPQGGSEKLFF
TRBV30,TRBJ2-3,-,CAWTGVAASTDTQYF
TRBV7-9,TRBJ1-2,-,CASSLGAASLVGYTF
TRBV2,TRBJ2-2,TRBD1,CASSEGGQGTGELFF
TRBV21-1,TRBJ1-2,-,CASSPPARGGYGYTF
TRBV19,TRBJ2-2,-,CASSILAGFTGELFF